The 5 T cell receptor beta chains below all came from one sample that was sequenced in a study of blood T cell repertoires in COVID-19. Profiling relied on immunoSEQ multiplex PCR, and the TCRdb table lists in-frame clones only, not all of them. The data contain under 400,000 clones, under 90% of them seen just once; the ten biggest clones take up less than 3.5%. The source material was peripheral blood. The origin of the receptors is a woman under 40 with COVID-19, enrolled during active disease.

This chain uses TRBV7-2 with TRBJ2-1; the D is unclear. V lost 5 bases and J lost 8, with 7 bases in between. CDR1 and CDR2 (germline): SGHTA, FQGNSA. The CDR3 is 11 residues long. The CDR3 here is CASSRAYEQFF. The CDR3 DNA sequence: TGTGCCAGCAGCCGAGCGTATGAGCAGTTCTTC.

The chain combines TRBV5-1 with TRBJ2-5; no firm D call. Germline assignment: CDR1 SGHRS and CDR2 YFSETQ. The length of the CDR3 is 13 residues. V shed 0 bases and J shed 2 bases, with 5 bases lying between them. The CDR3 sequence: CASSLGLQETQYF. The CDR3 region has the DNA TGCGCCAGCAGCTTGGGCCTACAAGAGACCCAGTACTTC.

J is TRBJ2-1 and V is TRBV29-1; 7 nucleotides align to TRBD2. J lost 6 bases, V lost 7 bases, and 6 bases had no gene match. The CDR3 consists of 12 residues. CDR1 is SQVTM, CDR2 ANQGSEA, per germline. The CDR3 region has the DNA TGCAGCGCGCATCCGGGGGGCAATGAGCAGTTCTTC. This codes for CSAHPGGNEQFF.

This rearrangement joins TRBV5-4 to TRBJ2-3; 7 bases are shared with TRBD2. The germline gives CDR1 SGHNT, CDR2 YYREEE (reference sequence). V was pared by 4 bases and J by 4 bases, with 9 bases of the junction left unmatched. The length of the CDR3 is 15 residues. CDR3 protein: CASSRERSGADTQYF. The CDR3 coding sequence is TGTGCCAGCAGCCGCGAGAGGAGCGGGGCAGATACGCAGTATTTT.

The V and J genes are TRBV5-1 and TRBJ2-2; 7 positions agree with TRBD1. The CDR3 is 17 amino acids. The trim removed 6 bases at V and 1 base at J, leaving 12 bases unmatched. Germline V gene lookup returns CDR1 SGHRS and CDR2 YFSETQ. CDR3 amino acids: CASMLFTGQVNTGELFF. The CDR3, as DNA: TGCGCCAGCATGCTCTTTACCGGACAGGTGAACACCGGGGAGCTGTTTTTT.